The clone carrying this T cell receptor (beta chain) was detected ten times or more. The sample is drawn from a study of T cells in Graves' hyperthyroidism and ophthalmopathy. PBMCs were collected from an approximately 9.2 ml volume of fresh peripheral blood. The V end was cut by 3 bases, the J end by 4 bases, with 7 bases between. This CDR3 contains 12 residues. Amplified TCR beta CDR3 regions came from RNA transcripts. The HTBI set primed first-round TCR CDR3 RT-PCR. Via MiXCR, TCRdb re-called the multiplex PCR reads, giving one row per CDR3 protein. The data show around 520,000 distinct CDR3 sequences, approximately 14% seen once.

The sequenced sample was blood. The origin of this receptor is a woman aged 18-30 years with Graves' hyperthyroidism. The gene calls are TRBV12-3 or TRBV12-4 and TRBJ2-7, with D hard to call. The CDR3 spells CASSFVLYEQYF. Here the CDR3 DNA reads TGTGCCAGCAGTTTTGTCCTGTACGAGCAGTACTTC.